These T cell receptor beta chains were read from a single sample in a study of T-cell reconstitution after alpha-beta-depleted transplantation in children. TCRdb passed the PCR reads through MiXCR, listing each CDR3 protein once. The repertoire holds a few hundred thousand distinct CDR3 sequences, with 10% as singletons. The input for sequencing was PBMCs from the stem cell graft donor, taken from the stem cell graft. These receptors were taken from a human donor who donated a stem cell graft to a child with acute lymphoblastic leukemia. Both conserved end residues are part of each CDR3.

>TRBV10-1|TRBJ2-5
CASNSGAGETQYF
>TRBV7-9|TRBJ2-4
CASSLGYGAKNIQYF
>TRBV27|TRBJ2-3
CASSSIGLASGDTQYF
>TRBV7-9|TRBJ1-5
CASSLDGISNQPQHF
>TRBV20-1|TRBJ2-1
CSASGVYQSSYNEQFF
>TRBV4-2|TRBJ2-5
CASSSRPGEGQETQYF
>TRBV12-3/TRBV12-4|TRBJ1-5
CASRQGNGQPQHF
>TRBV12-3/TRBV12-4|TRBJ2-1
CASPEGRNEQFF
>TRBV21-1|TRBJ1-5
CASSKPSGLDNQPQHF
>TRBV12-3/TRBV12-4|TRBJ2-7
CASGDQGSYEQYF
>TRBV4-2|TRBJ2-5
CASSQGRLAWETQYF
>TRBV29-1|TRBJ2-1
CSVSPSAPYNEQFF
>TRBV5-1|TRBJ1-5
CASSLFGGSQPQHF
>TRBV20-1|TRBJ1-4
CSARDGRGGVEKLFF
>TRBV25-1|TRBJ2-3
CASSETGTQRSDTQYF
>TRBV4-1|TRBJ1-1
CASSLDRDAALTVTEAFF
>TRBV7-9|TRBJ2-1
CASSLAEANNEQFF
>TRBV5-1|TRBJ1-5
CASSWDGSNQPQHF
>TRBV5-1|TRBJ2-1
CASSLGQGEDEQFF
>TRBV20-1|TRBJ2-7
CSAIGTSGRVPSEQYF
>TRBV7-9|TRBJ2-5
CASSLLSWGSQETQYF
>TRBV7-8|TRBJ2-1
CASSLKSYSYNEQFF
>TRBV4-1|TRBJ1-6
CASSQWQGLGSPLHF
>TRBV7-8|TRBJ2-1
CASRPTRVGLAGGYNEQFF
>TRBV6-1|TRBJ1-2
CASRNARGQGALGYTF
>TRBV7-2|TRBJ2-1
CASSSEAQGPGNEQFF
>TRBV28|TRBJ2-7
CASSSPHRRYEQYF
>TRBV25-1|TRBJ1-6
CASSESGGERSPLHF
>TRBV6-5|TRBJ2-7
CASSYGELPYEQYF
>TRBV20-1|TRBJ2-7
CSAMGLRGRAGYEQYF
>TRBV5-1|TRBJ1-1
CASSPLPGDPEAFF
>TRBV5-5|TRBJ2-7
CASSLWVGTGDEQYF
>TRBV6-1|TRBJ2-7
CASSMRAYEQYF
>TRBV20-1|TRBJ1-2
CSARPPTGTGNTPYGYGYTF
>TRBV6-5|TRBJ2-3
CASSYLVGSTDTQYF
>TRBV5-1|TRBJ2-1
CASSLTAGGPNEQFF
>TRBV5-1|TRBJ1-1
CASSTEVPEAFF
>TRBV7-2|TRBJ2-7
CASSASGTELSYEQYF
>TRBV7-8|TRBJ1-5
CASAQSAVNQPQHF
>TRBV7-9|TRBJ2-7
CASSLIRGRGSEQYF
>TRBV12-3/TRBV12-4|TRBJ2-5
CASSLIATETQYF
>TRBV27|TRBJ2-3
CASSFSLGTDTQYF
>TRBV29-1|TRBJ2-7
CSVEDRAGGSSYEQYF
>TRBV29-1|TRBJ2-7
CSVVLSGFGYEQYF
>TRBV7-3|TRBJ2-6
CASSPPLVAGDSGANVLTF
>TRBV27|TRBJ1-6
CASIYGTGFFSGNSPLHF
>TRBV20-1|TRBJ2-3
CSASVSATSTDTQYF
>TRBV29-1|TRBJ2-7
CSVEGPGTREQYF
>TRBV7-9|TRBJ2-1
CASRDRGLAPGNAQFF
>TRBV7-6|TRBJ2-7
CASRLSTGTYEQYF
>TRBV15|TRBJ1-1
CATSPRTGEEAFF
>TRBV29-1|TRBJ2-7
CSASDRGAYEQYF
>TRBV7-2|TRBJ2-1
CASTPVSRLAGEPFF